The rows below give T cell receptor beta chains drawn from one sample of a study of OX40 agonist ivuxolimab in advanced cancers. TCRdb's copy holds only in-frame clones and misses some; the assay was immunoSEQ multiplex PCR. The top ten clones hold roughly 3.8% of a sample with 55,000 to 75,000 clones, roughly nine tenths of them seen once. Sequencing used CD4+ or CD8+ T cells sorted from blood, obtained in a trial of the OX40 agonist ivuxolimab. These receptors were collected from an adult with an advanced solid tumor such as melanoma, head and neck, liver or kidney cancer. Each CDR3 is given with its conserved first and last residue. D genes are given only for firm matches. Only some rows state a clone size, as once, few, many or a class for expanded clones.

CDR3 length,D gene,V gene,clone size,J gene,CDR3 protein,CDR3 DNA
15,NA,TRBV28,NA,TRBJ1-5,CASSLFGGSNQPQHF,TGTGCCAGCAGTTTATTCGGGGGAAGCAATCAGCCCCAGCATTTT
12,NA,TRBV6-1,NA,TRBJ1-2,CASSERPGGYTF,TGTGCCAGCAGTGAAAGGCCAGGTGGCTACACCTTC
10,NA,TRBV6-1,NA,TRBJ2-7,CASYYYEQYF,TGTGCCAGCTACTACTACGAGCAGTACTTC
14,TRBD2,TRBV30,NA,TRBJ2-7,CAWSVSSGSYEQYF,TGTGCCTGGAGTGTTTCTAGCGGGAGCTACGAGCAGTACTTC
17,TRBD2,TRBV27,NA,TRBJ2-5,CASSSLGTSRQGETQYF,TGTGCCAGCAGTTCCCTCGGGACTAGCCGGCAGGGAGAGACCCAGTACTTC
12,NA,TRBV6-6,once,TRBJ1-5,CASSRDYQPQHF,TGTGCCAGCAGTCGCGACTATCAGCCCCAGCATTTT
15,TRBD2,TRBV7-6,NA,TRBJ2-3,CASSLVAGGRDTQYF,TGTGCCAGCAGCTTAGTAGCGGGAGGGAGAGATACGCAGTATTTT
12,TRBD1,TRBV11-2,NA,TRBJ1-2,CASSGRGAGYTF,TGTGCCAGCAGCGGCAGGGGGGCTGGCTACACCTTC
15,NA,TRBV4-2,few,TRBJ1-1,CASSQERGWNTEAFF,TGTGCCAGCAGCCAAGAGCGGGGATGGAACACTGAAGCTTTCTTT
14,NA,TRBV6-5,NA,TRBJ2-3,CASSYEGFLDTQYF,TGTGCCAGCAGTTACGAGGGGTTTCTAGATACGCAGTATTTT
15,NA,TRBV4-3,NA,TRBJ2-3,CASSQKAGFADTQYF,TGCGCCAGCAGCCAAAAGGCAGGTTTTGCAGATACGCAGTATTTT
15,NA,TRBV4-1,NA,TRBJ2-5,CASSQVMGEAWTQYF,TGCGCCAGCAGCCAAGTTATGGGGGAAGCGTGGACCCAGTACTTC
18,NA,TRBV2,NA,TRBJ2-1,CASISQNFPRSSYNEQFF,TGTGCCAGCATTTCCCAGAACTTCCCCAGGTCCTCCTACAATGAGCAGTTCTTC
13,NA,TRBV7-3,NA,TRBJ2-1,CASSFDGYNEQFF,TGTGCCAGCAGCTTCGACGGCTACAATGAGCAGTTCTTC
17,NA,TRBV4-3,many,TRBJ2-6,CASSQETIGVGANVLTF,TGCGCCAGCAGCCAAGAGACTATAGGGGTAGGGGCCAACGTCCTGACTTTC
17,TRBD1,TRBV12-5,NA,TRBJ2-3,CASGFFRDSGPPDTQYF,TGTGCTAGTGGTTTCTTCCGGGACAGCGGACCTCCAGATACGCAGTATTTT
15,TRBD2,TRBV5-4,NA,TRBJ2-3,CASSLWREGTDTQYF,TGTGCCAGCAGCTTGTGGCGGGAGGGCACAGATACGCAGTATTTT
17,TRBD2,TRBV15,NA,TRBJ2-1,CATSRVAGSMAYNEQFF,TGTGCCACCAGCAGAGTAGCGGGGTCGATGGCCTACAATGAGCAGTTCTTC
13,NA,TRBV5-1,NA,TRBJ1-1,CASSSRGATEAFF,TGCGCCAGCAGCTCGAGAGGGGCAACTGAAGCTTTCTTT
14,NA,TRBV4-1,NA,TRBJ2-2,CASSLQGWGGELFF,TGCGCCAGCAGTCTGCAGGGTTGGGGCGGGGAGCTGTTTTTT
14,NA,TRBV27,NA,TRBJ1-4,CASSFGPAGSQLFF,TGTGCCAGCAGTTTTGGGCCCGCAGGGTCCCAACTGTTTTTT
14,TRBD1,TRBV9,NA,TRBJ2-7,CASSAQGQGNEQYF,TGTGCCAGCAGCGCCCAGGGACAGGGGAACGAGCAGTACTTC
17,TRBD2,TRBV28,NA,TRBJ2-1,CASRYRAGGSSYNEQFF,TGTGCCAGCAGGTATCGAGCGGGAGGGAGCTCCTACAATGAGCAGTTCTTC
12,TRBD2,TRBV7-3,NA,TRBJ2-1,CASSETGGEQFF,TGTGCCAGCAGCGAAACGGGGGGTGAGCAGTTCTTC
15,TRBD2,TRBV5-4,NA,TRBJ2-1,CASSLTSGADNEQFF,TGTGCCAGCAGCCTGACTAGCGGGGCAGACAATGAGCAGTTCTTC
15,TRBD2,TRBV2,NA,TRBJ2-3,CASSPGTSITDTQYF,TGTGCCAGCAGTCCCGGGACTAGCATCACAGATACGCAGTATTTT
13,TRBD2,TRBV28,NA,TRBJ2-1,CATGAAGAAEQFF,TGTGCCACCGGGGCGGCGGGAGCTGCTGAGCAGTTCTTC
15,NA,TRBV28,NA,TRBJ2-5,CASSLGEGVPETQYF,TGTGCCAGCAGTTTAGGGGAGGGGGTACCAGAGACCCAGTACTTC
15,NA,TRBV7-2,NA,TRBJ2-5,CASSPDWALGETQYF,TGTGCCAGCAGCCCCGATTGGGCCCTGGGAGAGACCCAGTACTTC
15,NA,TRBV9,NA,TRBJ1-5,CASSSGGGRNQPQHF,TGTGCCAGCAGCTCTGGGGGTGGGAGAAATCAGCCCCAGCATTTT
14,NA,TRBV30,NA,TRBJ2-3,CAWSGTPYTDTQYF,TGTGCCTGGAGTGGGACACCATACACAGATACGCAGTATTTT
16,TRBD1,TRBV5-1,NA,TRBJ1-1,CASSWDRERMNTEAFF,TGCGCCAGCAGCTGGGACAGGGAACGCATGAACACTGAAGCTTTCTTT
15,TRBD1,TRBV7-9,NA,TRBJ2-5,CASTEIMDRVETQYF,TGTGCCAGCACCGAAATAATGGACAGGGTGGAGACCCAGTACTTC
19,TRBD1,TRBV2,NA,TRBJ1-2,CASRRRDRAFDYGGDGYTF,TGTGCCAGCAGGAGACGTGACAGGGCGTTTGATTACGGGGGGGACGGCTACACCTTC
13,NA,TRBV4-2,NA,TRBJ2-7,CASSQDLAREQYF,TGTGCCAGCAGCCAAGATCTTGCCCGCGAGCAGTACTTC
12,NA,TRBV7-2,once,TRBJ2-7,CASSLGSYEQYF,TGTGCCAGCAGCTTAGGGTCTTACGAGCAGTACTTC
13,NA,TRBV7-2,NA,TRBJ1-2,CASRQQGLSGYTF,TGTGCCAGCAGACAGCAGGGTCTTAGTGGCTACACCTTC
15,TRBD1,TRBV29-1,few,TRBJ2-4,CSVEDPTGDLNIQYF,TGCAGCGTTGAAGACCCGACAGGGGATTTAAACATTCAGTACTTC
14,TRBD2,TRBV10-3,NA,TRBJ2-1,CAISSSGSDNEQFF,TGTGCCATCAGCAGCAGCGGGAGTGACAATGAGCAGTTCTTC
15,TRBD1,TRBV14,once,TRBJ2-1,CASSQGAGGYNEQFF,TGTGCCAGCAGCCAAGGGGCAGGGGGTTACAATGAGCAGTTCTTC
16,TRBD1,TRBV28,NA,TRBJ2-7,CASRPTGDRFNDEQYF,TGTGCCAGCAGGCCCACCGGGGACAGGTTTAACGACGAGCAGTACTTC
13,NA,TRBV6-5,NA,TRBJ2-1,CASSLGESHEQFF,TGTGCCAGCAGTTTAGGGGAGAGTCATGAGCAGTTCTTC
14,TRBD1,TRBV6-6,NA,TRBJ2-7,CASSYVAGGYEQYF,TGTGCCAGCAGTTACGTCGCAGGGGGCTACGAGCAGTACTTC
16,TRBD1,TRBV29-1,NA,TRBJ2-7,CSVVGKPGQGAPEQYF,TGCAGCGTTGTTGGGAAACCGGGACAGGGGGCGCCCGAGCAGTACTTC
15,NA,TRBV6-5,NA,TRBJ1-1,CASSYTDTWDTEAFF,TGTGCCAGCAGTTACACCGACACATGGGACACTGAAGCTTTCTTT
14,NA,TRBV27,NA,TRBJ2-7,CASSYGIGSYEQYF,TGTGCCAGCAGTTACGGGATTGGGTCCTACGAGCAGTACTTC
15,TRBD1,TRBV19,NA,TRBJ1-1,CASSLPGTGDTEAFF,TGTGCCAGTAGCCTGCCCGGGACAGGAGACACTGAAGCTTTCTTT
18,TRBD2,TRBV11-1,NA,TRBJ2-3,CASSLSASGGHSTDTQYF,TGTGCCAGCAGCTTATCGGCTAGCGGGGGACATAGCACAGATACGCAGTATTTT
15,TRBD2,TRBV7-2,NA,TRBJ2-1,CASSISGDSYNEQFF,TGTGCCAGCAGCATTAGCGGGGATTCCTACAATGAGCAGTTCTTC
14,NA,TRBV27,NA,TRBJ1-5,CASSLSGSNQPQHF,TGTGCCAGCAGTTTATCGGGGAGCAATCAGCCCCAGCATTTT
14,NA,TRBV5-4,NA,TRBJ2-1,CASSLWGSDGEQFF,TGTGCCAGCAGCTTGTGGGGGAGTGACGGAGAGCAGTTCTTC